This TCR beta chain was identified in a study of T cells after yellow fever vaccination. This clonotype was counted at least ten times. V was trimmed by 4 bases and J by 2 bases, leaving 12 bases between them. This CDR3 region has 15 residues. The germline gives CDR1 SGHTA, CDR2 FQGNSA. TCRdb passed the 5' RACE reads through MiXCR, listing each CDR3 protein once. The sample includes roughly 48,000 distinct CDR3 sequences, less than 8.5% of them seen just once. Notes on the study in general: Bulk-population clonotypes that are abundant could appear as contaminants in FACS-sorted repertoires.

Specimen: CD8+ T cells not binding an NS4B(214-222) dextramer, sorted from PBMCs, collected roughly 46 days after the first yellow fever vaccination. The V and J genes are TRBV7-2 and TRBJ2-1; TRBD1 might be the D (5 bases). The sequence was collected from a man between 18 and 35 years old who received the YFV17D yellow fever vaccine. The CDR3 is CASSSRDTPYNEQFF. The CDR3 region has the DNA TGTGCCAGCAGCTCCAGGGATACCCCCTACAATGAGCAGTTCTTC.